These 14 T cell receptor beta chains share one sample of origin, sequenced in a study of lymphopenia after photon versus proton radiotherapy. Clones were sequenced by immunoSEQ multiplex PCR, and TCRdb holds only the in-frame ones, with some missing. Of roughly 30,000 clones listed, over 80% are singletons. The sample here was peripheral blood, taken from a patient treated with proton-based radiotherapy. Receptor source: a woman in her fifties or sixties with cholangiocarcinoma. Some clones in this sample may be carry-over from other donors' samples.

This clone was observed once. The chain couples TRBV5-1 to TRBJ1-1, with unresolved D. In germline, CDR1 is SGHRS, CDR2 YFSETQ. This CDR3 has 13 residues. V was pared by 0 bases and J by 5 bases, with 8 bases between. This CDR3 reads CASSLDFRTEAFF. The CDR3 nucleotides are TGCGCCAGCAGCTTGGACTTTCGAACTGAAGCTTTCTTT. The complete variable domain, with remaining parts taken from reference TRBV5-1 and TRBJ1-1, reads KAGVTQTPRYLIKTRGQQVTLSCSPISGHRSVSWYQQTPGQGLQFLFEYFSETQRNKGNFPGRFSGRQFSNSRSEMNVSTLELGDSALYLCASSLDFRTEAFFGQGTRLTVV.

The chain is built from TRBV29-1 and TRBJ2-2; 8 bases agree with TRBD1. The V gene's germline CDR1 is SQVTM and CDR2 ANQGSEA. This CDR3 spans 15 amino acids. With 5 bases clipped from V and 0 bases from J, the junction kept 5 bases outside the gene matches. CDR3 DNA: TGCAGCGTTATCCGACAGGGGACGAACACCGGGGAGCTGTTTTTT. This sequence encodes CSVIRQGTNTGELFF.

The CDR3 DNA reads TGTGCCAGCAGCCTCTTACAGGGCCGCCAACTGTTTTTT. It is translated as CASSLLQGRQLFF. The V gene is TRBV11-2, the J gene TRBJ1-4; a weak D match, TRBD1 (6 bases). V shed 5 bases and J shed 12 bases, with 16 bases lying between them. Germline V gene sequence: CDR1 SGHAT, CDR2 FQNNGV. This CDR3 is built from 13 residues.

V gene TRBV6-1 combines with J gene TRBJ1-5, with unresolved D. Deletions cut 1 base from V and 0 bases from J, with 7 bases between. Germline V gives CDR1 MNHNS, CDR2 SASEGT. The CDR3 has 15 residues. CDR3 bases: TGTGCCAGCAGTGAAGAGGCTTATAGCAATCAGCCCCAGCATTTT. Its translation is CASSEEAYSNQPQHF.

This chain joins TRBV7-3 and TRBJ2-3; D unresolved. The CDR3 totals 11 residues. V lost 8 bases and J 1 base, leaving 4 bases between the germline ends. Germline V gene sequence: CDR1 SGHTA, CDR2 FQGTGA. The CDR3 DNA is TGTGCCAGCGCTGGCACAGATACGCAGTATTTT. Encoded protein: CASAGTDTQYF.

The genes are TRBV6-5 and TRBJ1-2; possibly TRBD1 for D (5 bases). The CDR3 runs 13 residues. The V and J ends lost 10 bases and 1 base respectively, with 13 bases between them. Germline V gene data show CDR1 as MNHEY and CDR2 as SVGAGI. CDR3 sequence reads: CATFVGGNYGYTF. The CDR3 DNA is TGTGCCACCTTCGTCGGGGGTAACTATGGCTACACCTTC.

This clone was found once. This sequence joins TRBV9 and TRBJ1-3; a weak D match, TRBD1 (6 bases). CDR3 size: 16 residues. V shed 3 bases and J shed 0 bases, with 13 bases lying between them. Per germline, CDR1 SGDLS and CDR2 YYNGEE. The CDR3 nucleotides are TGTGCCAGCAGCGGGGGGCCCCCAAACTCTGGAAACACCATATATTTT. It encodes CASSGGPPNSGNTIYF. The full variable domain, with the rest looked up from reference TRBV9 and TRBJ1-3, is DSGVTQTPKHLITATGQRVTLRCSPRSGDLSVYWYQQSLDQGLQFLIQYYNGEERAKGNILERFSAQQFPDLHSELNLSSLELGDSALYFCASSGGPPNSGNTIYFGEGSWLTVV.

The V gene is TRBV27, the J gene TRBJ1-2, with D perhaps matching TRBD1 (6 bases). Germline assignment: CDR1 MNHEY and CDR2 SMNVEV (reference sequence). V was cut by 2 bases and J by 7 bases, with 11 bases left in between. The CDR3 has 13 amino acids. The CDR3: CASSLQGLRGYTF. The CDR3 DNA sequence: TGTGCCAGCAGTTTACAGGGGTTACGTGGCTACACCTTC.

Here the CDR3 DNA reads TGTGCCTGGAGTGTGGGGAGACTCTATGGCTACACCTTC. Its translation: CAWSVGRLYGYTF. V gene TRBV30 combines with J gene TRBJ1-2; D is undetermined. This CDR3 has 13 residues. The germline V and J ends were trimmed by 0 bases and 4 bases, with 9 bases remaining between them. Germline CDR1 is GTSNPN and CDR2 is SVGIG (reference sequence).

This chain joins TRBV9 and TRBJ2-5, with D perhaps TRBD1 (6 bases). The CDR3 extends over 15 amino acids. Between the trimmed V and J ends, which lost 3 bases and 1 base, there was a span of 13 bases. Germline CDR1 is SGDLS and CDR2 is YYNGEE. CDR3 bases: TGTGCCAGCAGCGCAGGGGATAAGGGCCAAGAGACCCAGTACTTC. This sequence encodes CASSAGDKGQETQYF.

This chain links TRBV29-1 with TRBJ1-1, with unresolved D. The germline V gene has CDR1 SQVTM and CDR2 ANQGSEA. V lost 4 bases, J lost 4 bases, and 7 bases lay in between. The CDR3 consists of 11 residues. The chain's CDR3 is CSVGVGTEAFF. CDR3 DNA sequence: TGCAGCGTTGGGGTCGGCACTGAAGCTTTCTTT.

The chain recombines TRBV7-8 with TRBJ2-7, with D uncertain. Germline CDR1 and CDR2: SGHVS and FQNEAQ. This CDR3 is 14 amino acids long. V lost 6 bases and J lost 6, with 18 bases in between. The CDR3 reads CASRTIASGGEQYF. The CDR3 region has the DNA TGTGCCAGCAGAACCATTGCCTCGGGTGGCGAGCAGTACTTC. Drawing the rest from reference TRBV7-8 and TRBJ2-7, the complete variable domain is GAGVSQSPRYKVAKRGQDVALRCDPISGHVSLFWYQQALGQGPEFLTYFQNEAQLDKSGLPSDRFFAERPEGSVSTLKIQRTQQEDSAVYLCASRTIASGGEQYFGPGTRLTVT.

This clone was seen only once. The rearrangement uses TRBV5-1 and TRBJ2-3; D may match TRBD1 or TRBD2 (5 bases each). V was shortened by 6 bases and J by 2 bases, with 13 bases between the two germline ends. In germline, CDR1 is SGHRS, CDR2 YFSETQ. CDR3 length equals 14 residues. The CDR3 loop is CASKLGTHTDTQYF. The CDR3 nucleotides read TGCGCCAGCAAACTGGGGACCCACACAGATACGCAGTATTTT.

CDR3 DNA: TGTGCCAGCAGCCCGTCCTGGTCGGCCGACGAGCAGTACTTC. Protein product: CASSPSWSADEQYF. The chain couples TRBV13 to TRBJ2-7; D ambiguous. Trimming cost V 5 bases and J 5 bases, with 16 bases left between them. The CDR3 extends over 14 amino acids. The germline gives CDR1 PRHDT, CDR2 FYEKMQ (reference sequence).